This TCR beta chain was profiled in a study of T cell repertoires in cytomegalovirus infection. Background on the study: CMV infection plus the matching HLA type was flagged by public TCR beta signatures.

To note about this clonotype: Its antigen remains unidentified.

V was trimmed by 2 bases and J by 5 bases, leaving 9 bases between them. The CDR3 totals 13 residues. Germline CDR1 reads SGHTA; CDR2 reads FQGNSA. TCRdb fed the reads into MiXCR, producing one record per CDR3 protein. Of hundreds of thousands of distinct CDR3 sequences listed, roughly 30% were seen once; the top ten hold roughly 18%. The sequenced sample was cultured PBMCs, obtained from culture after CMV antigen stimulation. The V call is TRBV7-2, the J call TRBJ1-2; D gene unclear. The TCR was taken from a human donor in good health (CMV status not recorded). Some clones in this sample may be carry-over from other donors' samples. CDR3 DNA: TGTGCCAGCAGCTTATTCAGGACTTATGGCTACACCTTC. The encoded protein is CASSLFRTYGYTF.